A selection of T cell receptor beta chains follows, all from one sample in a study of response to subunit inactivated influenza vaccine. TCRdb processed the RT-PCR reads anew with MiXCR; each CDR3 protein has one entry. The table includes hundreds of thousands of distinct CDR3 sequences, approximately 14% detected once. The specimen comprised PBMCs from blood, sampled about 14 days before vaccination. These TCRs come from a man aged 50-59 years who received an inactivated influenza vaccine. The CDR3 runs from the conserved cysteine through the conserved F or W. The D gene is left open where the match is weak. Some rows mark clone size as missing; the rest say once, few, many or name a class of expanded clone.

TRBV4-3	TRBJ1-2	few	TRBD1	TGCGCCAGCAGCCCTACAGGGGCCGACTATGGCTACACCTTC	CASSPTGADYGYTF
TRBV7-2	TRBJ1-4	NA	TRBD1	TGTGCCAGCAGCTTAGCCACAGGGGGTAATGAAAAACTGTTTTTT	CASSLATGGNEKLFF
TRBV5-1	TRBJ2-2	NA	TRBD1	TGCGCCAGCAGCCCAACAGGGGATGGCGGGGAGCTGTTTTTT	CASSPTGDGGELFF
TRBV7-9	TRBJ1-4	few	TRBD1	TGTGCCAGCAGCTTAGGGGACAGACAAAATGAAAAACTGTTTTTT	CASSLGDRQNEKLFF
TRBV12-3/TRBV12-4	TRBJ2-1	NA	NA	TGTGCCACCTCTATAGGTCCCAATGAGCAGTTCTTC	CATSIGPNEQFF
TRBV28	TRBJ1-1	few	TRBD1	TGTGCCAGCAGTTCAGGGGGGGTAGCTGAAGCTTTCTTT	CASSSGGVAEAFF
TRBV11-3	TRBJ2-2	NA	TRBD1	TGTGCCAGCAGCCTAGGGTATTGGGACAGCCTCTCCACCGGGGAGCTGTTTTTT	CASSLGYWDSLSTGELFF
TRBV6-1	TRBJ1-1	NA	TRBD1	TGTGCCAGCGGGAAAGACAGGGTTGGAACTGAAGCTTTCTTT	CASGKDRVGTEAFF
TRBV10-1	TRBJ2-2	NA	NA	TGCGCCAGCAGTGAGGTTGGGGTAACCGGGGAGCTGTTTTTT	CASSEVGVTGELFF
TRBV5-5	TRBJ1-3	few	NA	TGTGCCAGCAGCTTGCGGCGAGGCCCTGGAAACACCATATATTTT	CASSLRRGPGNTIYF
TRBV5-5	TRBJ2-7	few	NA	TGTGCCAGCAGCTTCGCAGTCTCCTACGAGCAGTACTTC	CASSFAVSYEQYF
TRBV5-1	TRBJ2-1	NA	TRBD1	TGCGCCAGCAGCTACGGGACAGGGGAGGCGAATGAGCAGTTCTTC	CASSYGTGEANEQFF
TRBV18	TRBJ2-1	NA	NA	TGTGCCAGCTCACCTCGACAGTCGAACAATGAGCAGTTCTTC	CASSPRQSNNEQFF
TRBV2	TRBJ2-5	NA	TRBD2	TGTGCCAGCAGGTCACAGAGGACTAGCGGGACATCATTGTACCAAGAGACCCAGTACTTC	CASRSQRTSGTSLYQETQYF
TRBV11-2	TRBJ2-7	few	TRBD1	TGTGCCAGCAGCTTAGGCCGACAGGGTTCCTACGAGCAGTACTTC	CASSLGRQGSYEQYF
TRBV28	TRBJ2-7	NA	NA	TGTGCCAGCAGGTACGCCGGACTGAGCTCCTACGAGCAGTACTTC	CASRYAGLSSYEQYF
TRBV15	TRBJ2-1	many	NA	TGTGCCACCAGCCCCGGCAGGGCCTCCTACAATGAGCAGTTCTTC	CATSPGRASYNEQFF
TRBV28	TRBJ2-3	NA	TRBD1	TGTGCCAGCAGTAACGGACAGGGAAGGGATACGCAGTATTTT	CASSNGQGRDTQYF
TRBV29-1	TRBJ2-7	few	NA	TGCAGCGTTGAAGACAGGGCCTACGAGCAGTACTTC	CSVEDRAYEQYF
TRBV4-3	TRBJ1-1	few	NA	TGCGCCAGCAGCCAAGATAGCCCGGGGATGAACACTGAAGCTTTCTTT	CASSQDSPGMNTEAFF
TRBV6-2/TRBV6-3	TRBJ1-1	NA	TRBD1	TGTGCCAGCAGCCACTTACAGGGGTCCGCTGAAGCTTTCTTT	CASSHLQGSAEAFF
TRBV11-2	TRBJ2-7	NA	TRBD1	TGTGCCAGCAGCTTATATACAGGGGAGTACTACGAGCAGTACTTC	CASSLYTGEYYEQYF
TRBV4-3	TRBJ2-1	few	NA	TGCGCCAGCAGCCAAGATGCGGGGGAGCAGTTCTTC	CASSQDAGEQFF
TRBV20-1	TRBJ2-5	few	NA	TGCAGTGCTACGGTTGCCGCGAGGCCTGAAGAGACCCAGTACTTC	CSATVAARPEETQYF
TRBV10-3	TRBJ2-2	many	NA	TGTGCCATCAGTGTGCAGGGAGGAAACACCGGGGAGCTGTTTTTT	CAISVQGGNTGELFF
TRBV29-1	TRBJ1-2	few	TRBD1	TGCAGCGTTGAAGATTCCCTTGGGGACAGGGGGGCGTTTAACTATGGCTACACCTTC	CSVEDSLGDRGAFNYGYTF
TRBV30	TRBJ2-3	few	NA	TGTGCCTGGAGCCCTATCCGCACAGATACGCAGTATTTT	CAWSPIRTDTQYF
TRBV11-1	TRBJ2-1	many	TRBD1	TGTGCCAGCAGCCCCGGGACAGGGAGCGATGAGCAGTTCTTC	CASSPGTGSDEQFF
TRBV7-9	TRBJ1-2	few	NA	TGTGCCAGCAGCTTAGCAGGATCGAATGGCTACACCTTC	CASSLAGSNGYTF
TRBV28	TRBJ2-5	NA	TRBD2	TGTGCCAGCAGTTTATCCTTAGCGGGAGGGGGCGAGACCCAGTACTTC	CASSLSLAGGGETQYF
TRBV20-1	TRBJ2-7	few	NA	TGCAGTGCTAATCGGGCAGGGTATACCTACGAGCAGTACTTC	CSANRAGYTYEQYF
TRBV6-1	TRBJ2-1	few	TRBD2	TGTGCCAGCAGTCCATGGCGGGGGGGCAATGAGCAGTTCTTC	CASSPWRGGNEQFF
TRBV4-3	TRBJ1-4	few	NA	TGCGCCAGCAGCCAAGACAGGTTAAATGAAAAACTGTTTTTT	CASSQDRLNEKLFF
TRBV20-1	TRBJ2-1	NA	NA	TGCAGTGCGCCCATTTATCCTTCGCAGTTCTTC	CSAPIYPSQFF
TRBV19	TRBJ2-2	few	NA	TGTGCCAGTACTCTGAGGCGGGGGCCCAGCACCGGGGAGCTGTTTTTT	CASTLRRGPSTGELFF
TRBV9	TRBJ1-2	few	NA	TGTGCCAGCAGCCCGAACAGGGCCGCTGGCTACACCTTC	CASSPNRAAGYTF
TRBV6-5	TRBJ2-1	many	NA	TGTGCCAGCAGTTGGGGGGGCGATGAGCAGTTCTTC	CASSWGGDEQFF
TRBV12-3/TRBV12-4	TRBJ2-5	NA	TRBD1	TGTGCCAGCAGTAAGGGACAGGGGGATGGAGAGACCCAGTACTTC	CASSKGQGDGETQYF
TRBV11-1	TRBJ2-2	NA	NA	TGTGCCAGCAGCTTAGGAAGTCGGGGCACCGGGGAGCTGTTTTTT	CASSLGSRGTGELFF
TRBV4-3	TRBJ2-1	few	TRBD2	TGCGCCAGCAGCCAGCTAGCGGGGGTTTACAATGAGCAGTTCTTC	CASSQLAGVYNEQFF
TRBV12-3/TRBV12-4	TRBJ2-1	few	NA	TGTGCCAGCAGTTCCCAAGCATTGGGTGAGCAGTTCTTC	CASSSQALGEQFF
TRBV2	TRBJ2-7	few	TRBD2	TGTGCCAGCAGATCCACTAGCGGGAGCACCCTGTACTTC	CASRSTSGSTLYF
TRBV11-2	TRBJ2-1	few	NA	TGTGCCAGCAGCTTAGTATTAGGTACCCGGTACAATGAGCAGTTCTTC	CASSLVLGTRYNEQFF
TRBV5-1	TRBJ1-1	few	NA	TGCGCCAGCAGCTTGGTTGGACTAGACGAAGCTTTCTTT	CASSLVGLDEAFF
TRBV7-3	TRBJ2-2	NA	NA	TGTGCCAGCAGCTTAACGCGGGCAGAATACACCGGGGAGCTGTTTTTT	CASSLTRAEYTGELFF
TRBV5-1	TRBJ2-1	many	NA	TGCGCCAGCAGCTTGGGGGCCGTTGGGTTTAGCTACAATGAGCAGTTCTTC	CASSLGAVGFSYNEQFF
TRBV5-6	TRBJ2-3	NA	TRBD2	TGTGCCAGCAGCTTGGTTAGCGGGGGCGGAAATACGCAGTATTTT	CASSLVSGGGNTQYF